This record concerns one TCR beta chain sequence. Its antigen is not yet known. The input lacks base qualities; no much larger clone sits a single base away. This entry comes from a study of cytomegalovirus exposure and HLA in healthy donors (dated by TCRdb to the late 2010s). As for the study more broadly: An earlier analysis of some 600 of the donors reported approximately 260 Gb of sequence data and 117 million unique TCR beta sequences obtained from roughly 170 million T cells. An early release that covered several hundred HLA-typed donors contained 300 to 350 gigabases of sequencing data and tens of millions of unique TCR sequences. The genetic ancestry cluster associated with self-reported Caucasian donors included about 84% of the roughly 390 genotyped donors. The study aimed to test whether cataloging public T cell receptors could reveal signatures of past pathogen exposure. The study used immunosequencing to profile the T cell repertoires of 666 subjects and linked those repertoires to cytomegalovirus serostatus. Besides the first cohort of hundreds of subjects, a separate validation cohort made up of roughly 120 different subjects was used. The study combined high-throughput TCR immunosequencing, statistical association of individual TCRs with disease status, and machine learning to predict cytomegalovirus infection status. To study patterns of TCR occurrence, a later analysis re-analyzed previously published TCR beta repertoires from just over 650 donors and added high-resolution HLA genotyping. Rather than using new phenotypic data, the later analysis identified candidate immune exposures from TCR beta sequences and from how often those sequences occurred across donors. In an earlier analysis of 500 to 650 of the donors, high-throughput TCR beta sequencing was used to judge whether each TCR beta V gene segment behaved as functional or pseudogenic. Alongside the repertoire data, information on donor age, sex, ethnicity and CMV serostatus was compiled. Genome-wide SNP genotypes for about 60% of the 666 donors were used in a later genetic analysis, which treated that subset as a discovery cohort. Every repertoire in the discovery cohort had been generated on one and the same sequencing platform. HLA typing included class I and class II loci at four-digit resolution. The number of typed donors differed by locus: about 620-640 for A, B, C, DRB1 and DQB1; 500 to 550 for DQA1; fewer than 610 for DPA1; and roughly 450 for DPB1. Roughly 5 DR-DQ haplotypes were handled as single units for association and clustering, since linkage in the cohort was strong. Across some 400 genotyped donors of the cohort, an average of about 240,000 unique TCR beta nucleotide sequences per donor were sequenced, and around 20% of those sequences were non-productive.

Preparation of the library involved the immunoSEQ multiplex PCR assay. A mixture of 60 forward primers for TCR Vbeta segments and 13 reverse primers for TCR Jbeta segments was used in the multiplex PCR. Amplification of the CDR3 region of rearranged TCR beta genes was performed with a multiplex PCR assay on genomic DNA. The amplified TCR beta libraries were sequenced on the Illumina HiSeq System as 87-base-pair reads. As for the authors' bioinformatics: A later analysis tallied some 79 million unique TCR beta chains across the roughly 610 repertoires, and around 9.9 million of those chains were shared by two or more donors. Raw reads were error-corrected and collapsed into unique sequences with a nearest-neighbor algorithm that merged closely related sequences to remove PCR and sequencing errors. CDR3 sequences were aligned to IMGT reference sequences to assign V, D and J gene segments. Each retained sequence needed at least a six-nucleotide match to both a V gene segment and a J gene segment. Rearrangements were classified as productive when the CDR3 lacked stop codons and remained in frame with V and J, and all other rearrangements were classified as non-productive. CDR3 was defined by IMGT convention, running from the second conserved V-encoded cysteine to the conserved J-encoded phenylalanine. The earlier analysis of about 590 of the donors excluded sequences that lacked an unambiguous match to a single V gene segment. An earlier analysis of approximately 590 of the donors called V segments functional above 56.7% productive rearrangements and segregating when the between-donor standard deviation exceeded 5%. A statistical classification framework was built for diagnosing cytomegalovirus status from the catalog of TCR beta chain sequences. A later analysis assigned V and J genes by comparing TCR nucleotide sequences with IMGT/GENE-DB human TR gene sequences. The TCRdist pipeline was used in a later analysis to assign CDR3 sequences and most-parsimonious VDJ recombination scenarios. In a later analysis, each TCR beta chain was defined by its CDR3 amino acid sequence together with its V-gene family, and reads lacking a unique V-gene family were excluded. In a later analysis, several hundred highly shared, low-generation-probability nucleotide sequences were removed to address suspected cross-contamination and a sequencing artifact. For each public chain, a later analysis derived a clonal expansion index from normalized ranks of inferred template counts within each repertoire. In a later analysis, generation probabilities were computed with a VDJ recombination model fitted to out-of-frame rearrangements, and the resulting probabilities were checked against IGoR. In a later analysis, hypergeometric tests were used to score TCR-TCR, TCR-HLA and TCR-CMV co-occurrence, with a repertoire-size bias correction applied to TCR pairs. In a later analysis, false discovery rates were estimated by permuting HLA or CMV assignments 20 times. In a later analysis, co-occurring TCRs were grouped with DBSCAN, and TCRdist sequence similarity was added when clustering was performed within HLA-allele-positive subsets. Co-occurrence clustering excluded repertoires with fewer than 30,000 or more than 120,000 public chains, plus five with anomalous nucleotide sharing. TCRdb retrieved this table from immuneACCESS and kept in-frame rearrangements only. Not all clones are present; in checked studies, unresolved V genes account for under half, and no reason is known for the remainder. V and J calls plus clone size are reproduced from that table; the DNA served to infer D and trimming. The sample includes about 190,000 clones, with 87% observed a single time. Over 1% of the sample is taken by the ten largest.

In total, more than 500 healthy bone marrow donors made up the cohort. At the time of sampling, all cohort members were nominally healthy, though unrecorded immune exposures were likely present. The donor was CMV seronegative and belonged to the group of over 350 seronegative cohort members. Each donor provided a peripheral blood sample, and peripheral blood mononuclear cells were used for TCR beta sequencing. Genomic DNA was extracted from the blood cell samples with the Qiagen DNeasy Blood Extraction Kit. The full study reports these points: According to a later genetic analysis, donors in an Asian-associated ancestry cluster had fewer N-insertions in productive TCRs than the approximately 700-donor mean. A later analysis found that TCR association rates varied across HLA loci, with DRB1 alleles showing the most associated TCRs and HLA-C alleles the fewest. Because HLA typing was unavailable for some donors at each locus, only the typed subset was used in association tests. An earlier analysis of around 540 of the donors showed that most TCR beta V segments appeared in productive rearrangements either about 87% or about 30% of the time, which broadly matched IMGT annotations. In this cohort, only TCR beta chains were sequenced, and detectable features were limited by the absence of alpha or paired-chain data. A later analysis found that most CMV-associated TCR beta chains appeared HLA-restricted, with HLA associations seemingly driven largely by CMV exposure. Several of the top co-occurrence clusters appeared to be linked to parvovirus B19, influenza, CMV and Epstein-Barr virus, according to a later analysis. A later analysis associated about 17,000 TCR beta sequences with specific HLA alleles at a false discovery rate of 0.05. Over 15 rarely observed V segments, including chromosome 9 orphons, were excluded from the earlier analysis of just under 600 of the donors because counts were too low. In a later genetic analysis, a missense DCLRE1C variant was associated with V-gene and J-gene trimming of TCR beta chains, and the association was replicated in an independent cohort. The sequencing pipeline was judged likely to have produced a cluster of highly shared sequence variants as a technical artifact. In both the original and validation cohorts, the classifier was reported to diagnose cytomegalovirus status with high specificity and sensitivity. While some public TCRs were present in many individuals, most TCR sequences turned up only very rarely across donors. In a later analysis, HLA-associated TCR beta chains showed more clonal expansion and lower generation probabilities than non-associated chains that were equally common. Strong co-occurrence of HLA alleles, especially DR and DQ, made assigning TCR associations to individual alleles difficult. Three of the identified cytomegalovirus-associated TCR beta chains were confirmed in vitro to be specific for cytomegalovirus antigens. CMV serostatus was the only immune exposure information available for the cohort. Correlated functional status among segregating V segments might reflect linkage disequilibrium, but an unknown experimental factor could not be ruled out. A further reported finding was that TCR beta sequences accurately predicted the HLA-A and HLA-B alleles for most subjects in the first cohort. The study gave a list of 150 to 200 TCR beta chains associated with cytomegalovirus. Presence/absence analyses assumed roughly uniform sequencing depth across donors, an assumption that may not hold. The authors suggested that the approach could potentially be extended to other disease states and immunological phenotypes.

The TCR was taken from a man under 40 in good health and CMV-seronegative. Sequencing was performed on PBMCs.

In nucleotide form, the sequence is TGTGCCAGCTCACCTAACAGGGGGGGAAACAACTATGGCTACACCTTC. This codes for CASSPNRGGNNYGYTF. Recombination linked TRBV18 to TRBJ1-2, with 8 junctional bases fitting TRBD1. Including the terminal cysteine and phenylalanine, the CDR3 comprises 16 residues. The only DNA kept is the CDR3, 48 bases in frame from the first base. From the germline V gene, CDR1 is KGHSH and CDR2 is LQKENI. Here V drops 3 bases and J drops 2 bases, and the junction holds 8 bases not matched to any gene.